A selection of T cell receptor beta chains follows, all from one sample in a study of identical twins. MiXCR was run by TCRdb on the 5' RACE reads, yielding one entry per CDR3 protein. This table has roughly 470,000 distinct CDR3 sequences, roughly an eighth appearing once. These data were likewise used in another study, on yellow fever vaccine responses in identical twins.

The sample consisted of CD4+ T cells sorted from blood. These receptors were collected from a woman aged 18 to 35 in good health. CDR3s include the opening cysteine and the closing phenylalanine or tryptophan.

j_gene,v_gene,CDR3aa
TRBJ1-5,TRBV4-2,CASSQEVRSRQPQHF
TRBJ2-2,TRBV7-8,CASTPRGVLNTGELFF
TRBJ2-3,TRBV5-6,CASSLGLAGGPVTDTQYF
TRBJ2-1,TRBV5-1,CASSRGLQPPYNEQFF
TRBJ2-3,TRBV5-1,CASSFTAGTQYF
TRBJ2-7,TRBV20-1,CSAPHVAGVGYEQYF
TRBJ2-7,TRBV27,CASNRHEQYF
TRBJ2-3,TRBV29-1,CSAGTGGDTQYF
TRBJ2-3,TRBV20-1,CSARRGGSTDTQYF
TRBJ2-3,TRBV27,CASSFTTQYF
TRBJ1-5,TRBV6-1,CASSTQGSRNQPQHF
TRBJ1-5,TRBV5-1,CASSLAAGDQPQHF
TRBJ2-1,TRBV24-1,CATSDDTGEEQFF
TRBJ1-2,TRBV27,CASSRGREGAFLNGYTF
TRBJ2-3,TRBV5-1,CASSPDPTSGIADTQYF
TRBJ2-7,TRBV18,CASSPTTGEQYF
TRBJ2-1,TRBV3-1,CASSQRPGLAAILSYNEQFF
TRBJ2-1,TRBV25-1,CASSEFGGGGYNEQFF
TRBJ1-6,TRBV7-2,CASSSRLLNSPLHF
TRBJ2-1,TRBV5-1,CASSLKVTSGDNEQFF
TRBJ2-7,TRBV29-1,CSVEEGKSGRAGEQYF
TRBJ1-1,TRBV9,CASSGLQGRNTEAFF
TRBJ2-3,TRBV21-1,CASSRGSRGTHTQYF
TRBJ2-7,TRBV4-3,CASSQDLRSSYEQYF